The entry below gives a single T cell receptor beta chain sequence along with its context. The data were produced by immunoSEQ multiplex PCR, yet TCRdb's version contains in-frame clones alone and is incomplete. The sample has some 500,000 clones; around 87% are singletons. Germline-derived CDR1 and CDR2 are ENHRY and SYGVKD. Trimming cost V 5 bases and J 9 bases; bases outside gene matches: 4. The length of the CDR3 is 14 residues. The data originate from a study of blood T cell repertoires in COVID-19. Living in about two dozen US areas, the participants were between 18 and 89 years of age. Resolution of symptoms, clearance, or two negative PCRs was present in recovered Cohort 3 donors.

The chain carries TRBV10-3 and TRBJ1-6; 10 bases line up with TRBD1. The sample taken for sequencing was PBMCs or T cells enriched from blood (not recorded which). The clonotype comes from a middle-aged woman who had recovered from COVID-19. CDR3 sequence (DNA): TGTGCCATCAGTAGACAGGGGGCCGTTTCACCCCTCCACTTT. This encodes CAISRQGAVSPLHF.